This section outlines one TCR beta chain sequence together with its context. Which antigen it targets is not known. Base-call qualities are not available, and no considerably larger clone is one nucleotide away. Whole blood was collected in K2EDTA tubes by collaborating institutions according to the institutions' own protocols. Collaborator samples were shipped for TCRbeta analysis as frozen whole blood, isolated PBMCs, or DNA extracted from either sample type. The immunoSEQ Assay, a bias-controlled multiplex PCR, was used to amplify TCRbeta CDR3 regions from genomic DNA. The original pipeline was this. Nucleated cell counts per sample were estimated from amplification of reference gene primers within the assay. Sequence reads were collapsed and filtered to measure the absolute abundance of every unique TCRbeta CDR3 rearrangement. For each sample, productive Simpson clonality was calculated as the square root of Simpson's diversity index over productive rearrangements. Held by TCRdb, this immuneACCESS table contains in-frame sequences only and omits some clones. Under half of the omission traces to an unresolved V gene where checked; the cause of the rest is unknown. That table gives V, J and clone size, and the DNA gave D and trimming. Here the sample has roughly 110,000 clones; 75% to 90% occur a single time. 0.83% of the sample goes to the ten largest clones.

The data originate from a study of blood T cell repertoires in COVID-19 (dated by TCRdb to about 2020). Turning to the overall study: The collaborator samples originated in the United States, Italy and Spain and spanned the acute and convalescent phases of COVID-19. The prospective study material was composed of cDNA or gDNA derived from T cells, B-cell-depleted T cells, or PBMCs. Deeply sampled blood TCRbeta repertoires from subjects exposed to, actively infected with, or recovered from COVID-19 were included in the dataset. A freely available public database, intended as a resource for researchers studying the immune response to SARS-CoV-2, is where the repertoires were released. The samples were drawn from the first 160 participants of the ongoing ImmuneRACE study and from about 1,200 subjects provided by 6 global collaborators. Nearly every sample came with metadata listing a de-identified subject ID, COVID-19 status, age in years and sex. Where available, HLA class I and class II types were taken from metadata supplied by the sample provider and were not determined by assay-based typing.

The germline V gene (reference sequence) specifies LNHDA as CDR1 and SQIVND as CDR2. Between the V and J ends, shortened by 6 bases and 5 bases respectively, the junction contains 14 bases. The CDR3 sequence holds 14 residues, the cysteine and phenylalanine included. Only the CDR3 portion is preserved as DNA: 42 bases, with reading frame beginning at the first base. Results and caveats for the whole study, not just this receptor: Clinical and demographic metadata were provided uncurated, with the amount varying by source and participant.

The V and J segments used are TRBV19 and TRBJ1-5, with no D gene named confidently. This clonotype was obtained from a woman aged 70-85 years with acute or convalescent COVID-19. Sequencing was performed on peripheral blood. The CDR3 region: CASSPTINYQPQHF. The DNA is TGTGCCAGTAGCCCCACAATAAATTATCAGCCCCAGCATTTT.